The 22 T cell receptor beta chains below were found in one sample sequenced in a study of cytomegalovirus exposure and HLA in healthy donors. Amplification used 60 Vbeta primers and 13 Jbeta primers. Profiling relied on immunoSEQ multiplex PCR, and the TCRdb table lists in-frame clones only, not all of them. The sample lists approximately 150,000 clones; 80% to 85% were seen once. The specimen was PBMCs. These TCRs come from a human donor in good health.

The genes are TRBV6-1 and TRBJ1-2; 9 bases match TRBD1. CDR1 is MNHNS, CDR2 SASEGT, per germline. The length of the CDR3 is 16 residues. J lost 6 bases, V lost 3 bases, and 11 bases had no gene match. CDR3 nucleotide sequence: TGTGCCAGCAGTGACCCGGGACAGGGTAGTCAAAATGGCTACACCTTC. Protein product: CASSDPGQGSQNGYTF.

The chain carries TRBV28 and TRBJ1-1; D not resolved. Germline CDR1 MDHEN, CDR2 SYDVKM. With 7 bases removed from V and 4 bases from J, the gap between germline ends came to 16 bases. The CDR3 spans 14 residues. In DNA, the CDR3 is TGTGCCAGCATCCCCCCCCGGGAGGGCACTGAAGCTTTCTTT. Residues: CASIPPREGTEAFF.

The chain links TRBV11-3 to TRBJ1-1; 7 bases agree with TRBD1. The germline gives CDR1 SGHNT, CDR2 YENEEA. CDR3 length equals 14 residues. Trimming took 2 bases from V and 2 from J; bases not matched to a gene: 2. CDR3 region: CASSLQGGNTEAFF. For the CDR3, the DNA is TGTGCCAGCAGCTTACAGGGGGGAAACACTGAAGCTTTCTTT.

The rearrangement links TRBV15 to TRBJ2-1; D unresolved. The ends were cut back, 3 bases at V and 6 bases at J, with 6 bases in the middle. CDR3 length equals 12 residues. CDR1 is LNHNV and CDR2 is YYDKDF in the germline V gene (reference sequence). The chain's CDR3 is CATSRARNEQFF. In DNA form, the CDR3 reads TGTGCCACCAGCAGGGCCCGCAATGAGCAGTTCTTC. Filled out from reference TRBV15 and TRBJ2-1, the complete variable domain reads DAMVIQNPRYQVTQFGKPVTLSCSQTLNHNVMYWYQQKSSQAPKLLFHYYDKDFNNEADTPDNFQSRRPNTSFCFLDIRSPGLGDTAMYLCATSRARNEQFFGPGTRLTVL.

This clone appeared a few times. The rearrangement links TRBV4-3 to TRBJ2-2, with D perhaps matching TRBD2 (6 bases). The V gene's germline CDR1 is LGHNA and CDR2 YSLEER. V was trimmed by 2 bases and J by 3 bases, leaving 10 bases between them. The length of the CDR3 is 15 residues. This chain's CDR3 is CASSQRLGDTGELFF. Here the CDR3 DNA reads TGCGCCAGCAGCCAAAGACTAGGAGACACCGGGGAGCTGTTTTTT.

The gene calls are TRBV27 and TRBJ2-1, with 12 bases lining up with TRBD1. V trimming: 0 bases; J trimming: 7 bases; junction bases outside the gene matches: 10. The germline CDR1 and CDR2 sequences are MNHEY and SMNVEV (reference sequence). The CDR3 is 18 amino acids. The CDR3 sequence is CASSLSEPRDRGLNEQFF. Here the CDR3 DNA reads TGTGCCAGCAGTTTATCGGAACCCCGGGACAGGGGGCTAAATGAGCAGTTCTTC.

This clone showed up just once. The chain uses TRBV5-4 and TRBJ1-6, with 8 bases matching TRBD1. This CDR3 comprises 16 residues. From germline, CDR1 is SGHNT and CDR2 YYREEE (reference sequence). The junction had 8 bases not matched to a gene; V was cut back by 4 bases and J by 5 bases. The CDR3 DNA reads as TGTGCCAGCAGCCAGGACAGGGTTAGGAATAATTCACCCCTCCACTTT. This codes for CASSQDRVRNNSPLHF.

The gene calls are TRBV28 and TRBJ1-2, with D possibly being TRBD1 (6 bases). V was pared by 6 bases and J by 4 bases, with 15 bases between. Germline assignment: CDR1 MDHEN and CDR2 SYDVKM. The CDR3 runs 14 residues. The CDR3 DNA follows: TGTGCCAGCAGCCACGCGGGGGCCACCTATGGCTACACCTTC. Its translation is CASSHAGATYGYTF.

This chain links TRBV9 with TRBJ2-2, with 7 bases that match TRBD2. The CDR3 loop spans 14 amino acids. The junction had 0 bases not matched to a gene; V was cut back by 4 bases and J by 0 bases. Germline V gene lookup returns CDR1 SGDLS and CDR2 YYNGEE. In DNA form, the CDR3 reads TGTGCCAGCAGCAGCGGGACGAACACCGGGGAGCTGTTTTTT. Protein: CASSSGTNTGELFF.

The rearrangement joins TRBV5-1 to TRBJ1-2, with TRBD1 matching 8 bases. With 4 bases clipped from V and 6 bases from J, the junction kept 8 bases outside the gene matches. Per the germline V gene, CDR1 is SGHRS and CDR2 is YFSETQ. The CDR3 sequence is 14 residues long. The CDR3 loop is CASSGRGRGDGYTF. DNA for the CDR3: TGCGCCAGCAGCGGCAGGGGGCGGGGAGATGGCTACACCTTC.

The chain employs TRBV5-1 and TRBJ1-6, with D unresolved. Between the trimmed V and J ends, which lost 2 bases and 3 bases, there was a span of 9 bases. The germline V gene encodes CDR1 SGHRS and CDR2 YFSETQ. The CDR3 length is 15 residues. The CDR3 sequence is CASSFGNNYNSPLHF. The CDR3 DNA reads as TGCGCCAGCAGCTTTGGTAACAACTATAATTCACCCCTCCACTTT.

The V and J genes are TRBV19 and TRBJ2-1, with D possibly being TRBD2 (6 bases). With 6 bases removed from V and 7 bases from J, the gap between germline ends came to 19 bases. This CDR3 is built from 15 residues. Germline V gene lookup returns CDR1 LNHDA and CDR2 SQIVND (reference sequence). CDR3: CASRKQASDGNEQFF. The CDR3 DNA follows: TGTGCCAGTAGGAAACAGGCTAGCGACGGGAATGAGCAGTTCTTC.

The chain's CDR3 is CASSLTRGGNSPLHF. CDR3 in DNA: TGTGCCAGCAGCTTGACAAGGGGTGGTAATTCACCCCTCCACTTT. The chain couples TRBV5-8 to TRBJ1-6; D possibly corresponds to TRBD1 (5 bases). The CDR3 has 15 amino acids. Between the trimmed V and J ends, which lost 1 base and 6 bases, there was a span of 11 bases. CDR1 is SGHTS and CDR2 is YDEGEE in the germline V gene.

This chain connects TRBV4-2 to TRBJ1-6, with 10 bases aligning to TRBD1. V lost 4 bases, J lost 0 bases, and 3 bases stayed unmatched. CDR1 and CDR2 (germline): LGHNA, YNFKEQ. This CDR3 is 17 amino acids long. Here the CDR3 DNA reads TGTGCCAGCAGCCGGGGACAGGGGAGCTCCTATAATTCACCCCTCCACTTT. Its translation is CASSRGQGSSYNSPLHF.

This sequence joins TRBV5-1 and TRBJ1-2; D is perhaps TRBD1 (5 bases). Germline V gene lookup returns CDR1 SGHRS and CDR2 YFSETQ. V lost 0 bases and J lost 7, with 16 bases in between. This CDR3 region has 15 residues. The DNA for the CDR3 is TGCGCCAGCAGCTTGGCAGGGCCCTTTTCCGGTGGCTACACCTTC. It is translated as CASSLAGPFSGGYTF.

The V call is TRBV5-6, the J call TRBJ2-5, with 16 bases aligning to TRBD2. This CDR3 region has 17 residues. V was clipped by 2 bases and J by 4 bases; unmatched bases: 5. Germline CDR1 reads SGHDT; CDR2 reads YYEEEE. The CDR3 nucleotides read TGTGCCAGCAGCTTCTTAGGGACTAGCGGGGGGGGAGAGACCCAGTACTTC. Translation: CASSFLGTSGGGETQYF.

The chain joins TRBV7-9 to TRBJ2-7; D uncertain. V was shortened by 5 bases and J by 3 bases, with 8 bases between the two germline ends. The germline V gene has CDR1 SEHNR and CDR2 FQNEAQ (reference sequence). The CDR3 is made up of 12 amino acids. CDR3 in amino acids: CASSGRIYEQYF. CDR3 bases: TGTGCCAGCAGCGGCAGAATCTACGAGCAGTACTTC.

The gene calls are TRBV6-5 and TRBJ1-1; unclear D gene. The CDR3 runs 14 residues. V was trimmed by 0 bases and J by 6 bases, leaving 11 bases between them. CDR1 MNHEY and CDR2 SVGAGI come from the germline V gene. The CDR3 region is CASSYSGYRPEAFF. CDR3 DNA sequence: TGTGCCAGCAGTTACTCCGGGTATCGCCCTGAAGCTTTCTTT.

The chain is built from TRBV6-5 and TRBJ2-1; 10 nucleotides agree with TRBD1. This CDR3 comprises 15 residues. Per the germline V gene, CDR1 is MNHEY and CDR2 is SVGAGI. Trimming cost V 2 bases and J 5 bases; bases outside gene matches: 3. The DNA for the CDR3 is TGTGCCAGCAGTTACCTGGGACAGGGGAACAATGAGCAGTTCTTC. This sequence encodes CASSYLGQGNNEQFF.

The chain couples TRBV25-1 to TRBJ2-7, with D uncertain. The CDR3 is 15 amino acids. Germline CDR1 and CDR2: MGHDK and SYGVNS. Trimming stripped 4 bases from V and 0 bases from J, with 13 bases between. For the CDR3, the DNA is TGTGCCAGCAGTGGACCCGAAAGGAGCTCCTACGAGCAGTACTTC. Protein: CASSGPERSSYEQYF.

This clone came up once. The genes are TRBV27 and TRBJ2-5; weak D call: TRBD1 (6 bases). Trimming pared 6 bases from V and 5 bases from J, leaving 19 bases between. Germline CDR1 and CDR2: MNHEY and SMNVEV (reference sequence). This CDR3 is built from 15 residues. CDR3 nucleotides: TGTGCCAGCAGCCGGAGTGGACGAAGGGGGGAGACCCAGTACTTC. This sequence encodes CASSRSGRRGETQYF.

The rearrangement uses TRBV12-5 and TRBJ1-1; maybe TRBD1 (5 bases). The V gene lost 4 bases and the J gene lost 2 bases, with 8 bases spanning the gap. The CDR3 has 13 residues. Per germline, CDR1 LGHNT and CDR2 FRNRAP. CDR3 protein: CASGSGTNTEAFF. The CDR3 region has the DNA TGTGCTAGTGGTTCCGGGACTAACACTGAAGCTTTCTTT.